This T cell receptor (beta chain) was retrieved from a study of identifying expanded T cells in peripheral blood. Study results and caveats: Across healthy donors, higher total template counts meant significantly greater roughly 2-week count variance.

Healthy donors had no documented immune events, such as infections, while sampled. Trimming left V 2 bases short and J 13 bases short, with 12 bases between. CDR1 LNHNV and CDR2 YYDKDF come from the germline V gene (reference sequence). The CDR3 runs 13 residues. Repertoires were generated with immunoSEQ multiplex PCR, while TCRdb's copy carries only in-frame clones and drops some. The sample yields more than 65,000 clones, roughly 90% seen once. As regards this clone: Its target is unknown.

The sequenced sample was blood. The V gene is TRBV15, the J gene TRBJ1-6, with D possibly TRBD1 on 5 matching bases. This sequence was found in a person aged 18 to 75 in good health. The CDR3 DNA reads TGTGCCACCAGCAGAAAGACACAGGCCCCCCTCCACTTT. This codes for CATSRKTQAPLHF.